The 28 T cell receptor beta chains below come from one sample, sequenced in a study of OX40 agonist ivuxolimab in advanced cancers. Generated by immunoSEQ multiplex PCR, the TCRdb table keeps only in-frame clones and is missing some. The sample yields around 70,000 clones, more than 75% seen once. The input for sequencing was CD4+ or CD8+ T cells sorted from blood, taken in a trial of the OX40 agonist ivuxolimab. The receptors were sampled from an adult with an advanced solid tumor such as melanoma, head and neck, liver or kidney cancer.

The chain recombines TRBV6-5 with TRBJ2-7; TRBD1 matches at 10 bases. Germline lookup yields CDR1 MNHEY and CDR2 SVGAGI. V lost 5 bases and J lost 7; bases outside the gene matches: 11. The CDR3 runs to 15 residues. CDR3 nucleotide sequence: TGTGCCAGCAGTCGGGGGGACAGGGGATTTGGAGAGCAGTACTTC. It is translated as CASSRGDRGFGEQYF.

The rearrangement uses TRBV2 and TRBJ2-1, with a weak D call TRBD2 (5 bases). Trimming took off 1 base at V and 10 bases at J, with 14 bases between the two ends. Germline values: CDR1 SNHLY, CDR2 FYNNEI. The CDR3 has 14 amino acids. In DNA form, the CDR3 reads TGTGCCAGCAGTGAAGGTCGAGGGATGGGGGAGCAGTTCTTC. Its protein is CASSEGRGMGEQFF.

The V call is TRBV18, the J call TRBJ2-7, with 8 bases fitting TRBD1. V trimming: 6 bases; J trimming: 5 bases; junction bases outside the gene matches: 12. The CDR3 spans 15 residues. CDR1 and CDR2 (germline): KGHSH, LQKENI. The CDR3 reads CASSPYRDRPHEQYF. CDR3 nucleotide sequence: TGTGCCAGCTCTCCATACCGGGACAGGCCCCACGAGCAGTACTTC. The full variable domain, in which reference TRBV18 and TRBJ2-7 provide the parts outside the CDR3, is NAGVMQNPRHLVRRRGQEARLRCSPMKGHSHVYWYRQLPEEGLKFMVYLQKENIIDESGMPKERFSAEFPKEGPSILRIQQVVRGDSAAYFCASSPYRDRPHEQYFGPGTRLTVT.

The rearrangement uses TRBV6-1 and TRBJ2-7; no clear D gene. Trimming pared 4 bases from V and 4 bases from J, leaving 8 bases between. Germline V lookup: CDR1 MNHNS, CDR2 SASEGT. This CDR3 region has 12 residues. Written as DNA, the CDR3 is TGTGCCAGCAGTGTTGATAAATACGAGCAGTACTTC. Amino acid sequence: CASSVDKYEQYF.

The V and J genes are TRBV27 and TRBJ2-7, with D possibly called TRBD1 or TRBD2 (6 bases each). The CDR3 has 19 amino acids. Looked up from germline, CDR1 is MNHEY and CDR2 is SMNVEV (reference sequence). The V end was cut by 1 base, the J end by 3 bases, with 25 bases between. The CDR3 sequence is CASSLLGPTSGAKVYEQYF. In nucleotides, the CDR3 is TGTGCCAGCAGTTTATTGGGCCCAACTTCGGGGGCAAAAGTCTACGAGCAGTACTTC.

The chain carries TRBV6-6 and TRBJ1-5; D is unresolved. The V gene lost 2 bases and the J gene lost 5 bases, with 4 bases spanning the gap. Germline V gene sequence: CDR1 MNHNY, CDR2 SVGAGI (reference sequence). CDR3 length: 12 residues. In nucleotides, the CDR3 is TGTGCCAGCAGTTACGGAGATCAGCCCCAGCATTTT. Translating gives CASSYGDQPQHF.

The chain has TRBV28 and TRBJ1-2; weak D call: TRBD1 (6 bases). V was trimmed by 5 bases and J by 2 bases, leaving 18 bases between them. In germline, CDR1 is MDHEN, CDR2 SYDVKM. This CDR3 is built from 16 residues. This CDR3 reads CASSSWDNSRNYGYTF. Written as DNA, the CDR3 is TGTGCCAGCAGTAGCTGGGACAACTCAAGAAACTATGGCTACACCTTC.

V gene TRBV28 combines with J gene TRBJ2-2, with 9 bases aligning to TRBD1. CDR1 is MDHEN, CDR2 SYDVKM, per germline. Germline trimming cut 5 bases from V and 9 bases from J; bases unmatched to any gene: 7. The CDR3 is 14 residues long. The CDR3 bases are TGTGCCAGCAGTATCCCCGGGACAGGGAGGGAGCTGTTTTTT. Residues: CASSIPGTGRELFF.

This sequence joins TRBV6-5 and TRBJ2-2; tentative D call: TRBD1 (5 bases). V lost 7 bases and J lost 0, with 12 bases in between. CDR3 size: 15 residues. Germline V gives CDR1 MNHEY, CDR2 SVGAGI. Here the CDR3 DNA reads TGTGCCAGCACGCCGTTCAGGGCGAACACCGGGGAGCTGTTTTTT. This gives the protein CASTPFRANTGELFF.

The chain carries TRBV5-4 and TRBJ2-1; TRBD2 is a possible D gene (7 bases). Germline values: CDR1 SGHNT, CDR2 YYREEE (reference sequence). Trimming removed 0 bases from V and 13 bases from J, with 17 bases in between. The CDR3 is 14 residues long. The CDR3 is CASSLVGAGALQFF. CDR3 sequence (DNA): TGTGCCAGCAGCTTGGTTGGCGCGGGGGCCCTCCAGTTCTTC.

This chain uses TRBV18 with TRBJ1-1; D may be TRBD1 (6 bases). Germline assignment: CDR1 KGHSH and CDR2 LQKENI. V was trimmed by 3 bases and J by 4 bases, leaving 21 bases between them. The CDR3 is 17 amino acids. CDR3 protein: CASSPGAGVRVSTEAFF. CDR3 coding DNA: TGTGCCAGCTCACCGGGGGCAGGGGTAAGGGTGAGCACTGAAGCTTTCTTT.

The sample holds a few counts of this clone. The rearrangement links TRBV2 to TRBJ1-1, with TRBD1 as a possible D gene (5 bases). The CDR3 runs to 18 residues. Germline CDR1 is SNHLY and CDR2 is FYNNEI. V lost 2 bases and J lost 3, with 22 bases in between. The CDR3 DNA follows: TGTGCCAGCAGTGAATCCCTCTGGTGGACCGGGGGTGACACTGAAGCTTTCTTT. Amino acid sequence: CASSESLWWTGGDTEAFF. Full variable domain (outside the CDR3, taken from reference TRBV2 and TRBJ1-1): EPEVTQTPSHQVTQMGQEVILRCVPISNHLYFYWYRQILGQKVEFLVSFYNNEISEKSEIFDDQFSVERPDGSNFTLKIRSTKLEDSAMYFCASSESLWWTGGDTEAFFGQGTRLTVV.

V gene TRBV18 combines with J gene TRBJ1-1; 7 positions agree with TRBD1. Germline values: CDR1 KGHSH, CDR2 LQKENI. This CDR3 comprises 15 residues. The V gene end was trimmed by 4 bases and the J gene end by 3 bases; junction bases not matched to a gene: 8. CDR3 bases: TGTGCCAGCTCACAGACAGGGTTTAAGGACACTGAAGCTTTCTTT. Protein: CASSQTGFKDTEAFF.

The CDR3 region has the DNA TGTGCCAGCAGCTTAATGGGACAGGGTCGCGGAAACACCATATATTTT. This codes for CASSLMGQGRGNTIYF. J is TRBJ1-3 and V is TRBV11-2; 9 bases match TRBD1. V shed 2 bases and J 4 bases; nucleotides not matched to a gene: 6. Per germline, CDR1 SGHAT and CDR2 FQNNGV. The CDR3 is made up of 16 amino acids.

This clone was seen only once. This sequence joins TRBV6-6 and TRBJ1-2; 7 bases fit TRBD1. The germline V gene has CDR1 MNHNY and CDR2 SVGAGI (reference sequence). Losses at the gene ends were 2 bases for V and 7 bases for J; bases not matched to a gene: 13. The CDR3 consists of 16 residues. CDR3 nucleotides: TGTGCCAGCAGTTACGCGGCCTCTGAGGGGGCGCGTGGCTACACCTTC. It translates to CASSYAASEGARGYTF.

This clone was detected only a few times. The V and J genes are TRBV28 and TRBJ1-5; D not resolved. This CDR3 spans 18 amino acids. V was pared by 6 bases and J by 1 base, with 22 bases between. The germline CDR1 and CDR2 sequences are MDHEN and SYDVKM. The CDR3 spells CASRAMKGSGYSNQPQHF. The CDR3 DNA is TGTGCCAGCAGGGCGATGAAGGGTTCGGGTTACAGCAATCAGCCCCAGCATTTT.

For the CDR3, the DNA is TGTGCCAGCAGGGCAGGGGGCCCCACAGATACGCAGTATTTT. Translated, it gives CASRAGGPTDTQYF. This sequence joins TRBV28 and TRBJ2-3, with 8 bases fitting TRBD1. Germline-derived CDR1 and CDR2 are MDHEN and SYDVKM. J lost 2 bases, V lost 6 bases, and 4 bases had no gene match. CDR3 length: 14 amino acids. Full variable domain (rest looked up from reference TRBV28 and TRBJ2-3): DVKVTQSSRYLVKRTGEKVFLECVQDMDHENMFWYRQDPGLGLRLIYFSYDVKMKEKGDIPEGYSVSREKKERFSLILESASTNQTSMYLCASRAGGPTDTQYFGPGTRLTVL.

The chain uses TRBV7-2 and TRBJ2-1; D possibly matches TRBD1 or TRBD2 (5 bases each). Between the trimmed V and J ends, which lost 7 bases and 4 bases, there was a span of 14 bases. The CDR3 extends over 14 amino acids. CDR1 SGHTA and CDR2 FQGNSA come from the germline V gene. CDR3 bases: TGTGCCAGCAAGACCGGGACCACTTACAATGAGCAGTTCTTC. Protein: CASKTGTTYNEQFF. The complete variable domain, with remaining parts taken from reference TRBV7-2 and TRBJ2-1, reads GAGVSQSPSNKVTEKGKDVELRCDPISGHTALYWYRQSLGQGLEFLIYFQGNSAPDKSGLPSDRFSAERTGGSVSTLTIQRTQQEDSAVYLCASKTGTTYNEQFFGPGTRLTVL.

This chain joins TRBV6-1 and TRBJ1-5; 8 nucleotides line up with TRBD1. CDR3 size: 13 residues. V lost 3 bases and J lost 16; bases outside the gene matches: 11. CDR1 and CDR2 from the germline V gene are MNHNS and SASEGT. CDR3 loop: CASSDGQGPQKHF. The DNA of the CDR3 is TGTGCCAGCAGTGACGGACAGGGCCCCCAAAAACATTTT.

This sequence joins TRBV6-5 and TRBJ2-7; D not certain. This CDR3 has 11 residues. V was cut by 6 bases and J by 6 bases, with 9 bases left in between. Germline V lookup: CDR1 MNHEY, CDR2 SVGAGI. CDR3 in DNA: TGTGCCAGCAGCCGGATAGGCGAGCAGTACTTC. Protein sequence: CASSRIGEQYF.

The CDR3, as DNA: TGCGCCAGCAGCGCCCGGGACAGGGGGCGCAGGGTAGAGACCCAGTACTTC. As protein: CASSARDRGRRVETQYF. The chain employs TRBV5-1 and TRBJ2-5, with 12 bases that match TRBD1. This CDR3 is built from 17 residues. V was clipped by 4 bases and J by 4 bases; unmatched bases: 11. Germline V CDR1 and CDR2: SGHRS, YFSETQ.

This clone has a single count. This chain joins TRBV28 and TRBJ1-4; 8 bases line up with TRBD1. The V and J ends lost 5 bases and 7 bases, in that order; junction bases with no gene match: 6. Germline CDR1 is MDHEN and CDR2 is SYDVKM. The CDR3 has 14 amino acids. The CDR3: CASSTGQASEKLFF. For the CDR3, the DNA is TGTGCCAGCAGTACGGGACAGGCTTCTGAAAAACTGTTTTTT.

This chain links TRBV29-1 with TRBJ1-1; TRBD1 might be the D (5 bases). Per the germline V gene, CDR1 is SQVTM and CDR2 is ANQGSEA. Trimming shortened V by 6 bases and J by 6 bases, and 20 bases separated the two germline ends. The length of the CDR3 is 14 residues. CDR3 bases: TGCAGCGTGTTTTTGGGGGGACCTTTACCTGAAGCTTTCTTT. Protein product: CSVFLGGPLPEAFF.

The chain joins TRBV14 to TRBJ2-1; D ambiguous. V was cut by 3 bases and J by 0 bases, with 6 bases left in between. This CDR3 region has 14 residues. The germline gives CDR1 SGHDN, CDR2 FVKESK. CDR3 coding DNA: TGTGCCAGCAGCCAGGCTAGCTCCTACAATGAGCAGTTCTTC. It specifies CASSQASSYNEQFF.

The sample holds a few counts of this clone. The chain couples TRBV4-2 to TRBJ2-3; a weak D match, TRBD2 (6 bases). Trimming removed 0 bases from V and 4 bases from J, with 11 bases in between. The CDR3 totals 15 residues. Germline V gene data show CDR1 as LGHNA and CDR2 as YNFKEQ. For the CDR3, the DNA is TGTGCCAGCAGCCAAGAGTGGCTAGCGCCAGATACGCAGTATTTT. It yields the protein CASSQEWLAPDTQYF.

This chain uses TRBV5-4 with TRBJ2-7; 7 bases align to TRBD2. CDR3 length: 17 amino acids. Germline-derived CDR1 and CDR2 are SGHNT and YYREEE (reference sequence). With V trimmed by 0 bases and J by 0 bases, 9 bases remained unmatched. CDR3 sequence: CASSLGPSGLSSYEQYF. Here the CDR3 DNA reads TGTGCCAGCAGCTTGGGGCCTAGCGGACTTAGCTCCTACGAGCAGTACTTC.

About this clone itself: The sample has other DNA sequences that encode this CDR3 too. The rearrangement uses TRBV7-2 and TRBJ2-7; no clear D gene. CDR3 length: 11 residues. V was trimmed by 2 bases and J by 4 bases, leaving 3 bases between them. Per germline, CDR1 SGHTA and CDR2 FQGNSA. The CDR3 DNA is TGTGCCAGCAGCTTACGATACGAGCAGTACTTC. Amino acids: CASSLRYEQYF.

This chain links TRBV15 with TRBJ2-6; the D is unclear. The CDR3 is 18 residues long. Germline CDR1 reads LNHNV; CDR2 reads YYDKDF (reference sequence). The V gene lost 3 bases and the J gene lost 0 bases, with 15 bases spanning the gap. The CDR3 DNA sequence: TGTGCCACCAGCAGCCCTAGAGCGTCTGTCTCTGGGGCCAACGTCCTGACTTTC. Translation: CATSSPRASVSGANVLTF.